This T cell receptor (beta chain) was identified in a study of OX40 agonist ivuxolimab in advanced cancers. With regard to the full study: Ivuxolimab was an agonistic, fully human IgG2 monoclonal antibody directed against OX40 (CD134), a costimulatory receptor. Prior anti-PD-1, anti-PD-L1 or anti-CTLA-4 therapy was permitted, and checkpoint inhibitors had been received by under 50% of dose-escalation patients. Partial responses occurred in three dose-escalation patients: two with cutaneous melanoma and one with hepatocellular carcinoma. The dose-escalation cohort was 80% to 90% male with a mean age of about 54 years, ranging from roughly 20 to 80. Of the roughly 51 patients in dose escalation, some 20 had hepatocellular carcinoma, some 15 had melanoma, 9 had renal cell carcinoma and 9 had head and neck cancer. Peripheral TCRbeta sequencing was intended to test whether TCR sequence diversity was altered and clonal T-cell expansion was caused by ivuxolimab. Intravenous ivuxolimab was administered to patients every 2 weeks at six dose levels: 0.01, 0.1, 0.3, 1.5, 3 and 10 mg/kg. The paper describes the monotherapy dose-escalation part (N ≈ 51 patients) of the phase I trial of ivuxolimab.

Genomic DNA was extracted from sorted cells for sequencing of the TCRbeta CDR3 region. The immunoSEQ Assay was used for sequencing of TCRbeta CDR3 regions. As stored in TCRdb, this immuneACCESS dataset retains in-frame rearrangements with V and J assigned. A fraction of the clones does not appear; measured against another copy, unresolved V genes explain less than half of the discrepancy, and the remainder lacks a known reason. The sample contains tens of thousands of clones, over 75% of them found a single time. The ten largest clones take up roughly 4.7% of the sample. There are 14 amino acids in the CDR3, from cysteine to phenylalanine inclusive. The entry retains the CDR3 DNA only, 42 bases that are in frame from base 1. Cut back by 7 bases and 4 bases, the V and J ends lie 14 bases apart. CDR1 and CDR2 are read off the germline V gene (reference sequence) as LNHDA and SQIVND. This clone was picked up a small number of times. Its antigen is unknown. Base qualities are not provided; no much larger clone lies one nucleotide away.

The trial excluded patients who had a history of autoimmune disease or were on systemic immunosuppression. In every dose cohort, peripheral blood was drawn for TCR sequencing at baseline, cycle 4 day 1, and cycle 7 day 1. The samples were drawn from a first-in-human, open-label, multicenter phase I dose-escalation trial of ivuxolimab. Adults with locally advanced or metastatic melanoma, renal cell carcinoma, hepatocellular carcinoma or head and neck squamous cell carcinoma were enrolled in the trial. CD4+ and CD8+ T cells were sorted separately from peripheral blood before TCR sequencing. The paper as a whole reports these results and caveats: In the 0.1-3.0 mg/kg groups, partial responders had among the lowest normalized peripheral clonal expansion, particularly in CD8+ T cells. Low levels of normalized T-cell clonal expansion were also seen in some patients who did not respond. Antigen specificity was not determined for the clonally expanded peripheral T cells. At doses of 0.1 to 3.0 mg/kg, clonal expansion of both CD4+ and CD8+ blood T cells was observed from baseline to week 6. After ivuxolimab, expanded clones were on average more numerous among CD8+ T cells than among CD4+ T cells.

The rearranged chain carries TRBV19 and TRBJ1-5, with TRBD1 perhaps the D gene, on 6 matching bases. The sequencing used CD4+ or CD8+ T cells sorted from blood, collected in a trial of the OX40 agonist ivuxolimab. This TCR was sampled from an adult with an advanced solid tumor such as melanoma, head and neck, liver or kidney cancer. This receptor has the CDR3 CASNPGTPNQPQHF. The bases read TGTGCCAGTAATCCGGGGACACCTAATCAGCCCCAGCATTTT.